A selection of T cell receptor beta chains follows, all from one sample in a study of blood T cell repertoires in COVID-19. Produced via immunoSEQ multiplex PCR; TCRdb's table is partial and in-frame only. The sample shows more than 150,000 clones, about nine tenths of them seen only once. What was sequenced was PBMCs or T cells enriched from blood (not recorded which). These receptors were taken from a woman aged 25 to 45 who had recovered from COVID-19. CDR3s leave out the opening cysteine and the closing phenylalanine or tryptophan. The order of the fields is J gene, V gene, D gene, CDR3 protein. The D gene is left open where the match is weak.

>TRBJ1-1|TRBV7-9|TRBD1
ASSLGQGVAEAF
>TRBJ2-1|TRBV5-1|TRBD2
ASSFSGTTGNEQF
>TRBJ1-2|TRBV7-9|.
ASSPFRVEGYT
>TRBJ2-5|TRBV9|.
ASGSLVGAETQY
>TRBJ1-1|TRBV2|TRBD1
ASSWQGTAEAF
>TRBJ2-5|TRBV30|.
AWQKQETQY
>TRBJ2-1|TRBV30|.
AWGGRRQGYSYNEQF
>TRBJ2-6|TRBV18|TRBD1
ASSPLSGTVSSGANVLT
>TRBJ1-3|TRBV10-3|.
AISPTGSGGNTIY
>TRBJ1-1|TRBV2|TRBD1
ASSTDRGSVAF
>TRBJ2-1|TRBV11-2|.
ASSFTSVSSPNEQF
>TRBJ2-1|TRBV5-4|TRBD2
ASSWRGGLNEQF
>TRBJ1-1|TRBV19|.
ASTPDTPNTEAF
>TRBJ1-1|TRBV5-1|.
ASSLGLDRSNTEAF
>TRBJ2-7|TRBV18|TRBD2
ASSPMTSSIHEQY
>TRBJ1-2|TRBV6-5|.
ATTDFSYGYT
>TRBJ2-7|TRBV6-6|.
ASSYGTLFNYEQY
>TRBJ2-7|TRBV10-3|TRBD1
AITNGQAYEQY
>TRBJ2-3|TRBV9|TRBD2
ASSATSGIADTQY
>TRBJ1-2|TRBV6-5|.
ASSYSGGSYGYT
>TRBJ1-2|TRBV11-1|.
ASSLDRVSGGYT
>TRBJ1-1|TRBV6-2/TRBV6-3|.
ASSAFDRTTEAF
>TRBJ2-2|TRBV5-5|TRBD2
ASSFTGGPYTGELF
>TRBJ2-1|TRBV7-3|.
ASSPRTDFGGRGAGYNEQF
>TRBJ2-3|TRBV19|.
ASSIRSGELTDTQY
>TRBJ2-5|TRBV5-1|.
ASSDQSGGWLETQY
>TRBJ1-5|TRBV7-8|.
ASSLEGYNQPQH
>TRBJ2-7|TRBV6-6|.
ASSVRGTFSSYEQY
>TRBJ1-6|TRBV9|.
ASSVKGYNSPLH
>TRBJ2-2|TRBV13|.
ASSRLARQVSNTGELF
>TRBJ1-3|TRBV5-1|.
ASSLDPSSGNTIY
>TRBJ2-3|TRBV6-6|TRBD2
ASSPSGGASDTQY
>TRBJ2-7|TRBV18|TRBD2
ASSPTHTGTSSHEQY
>TRBJ2-3|TRBV4-3|TRBD1
ASSQDWTGSTDTQY
>TRBJ1-4|TRBV5-8|TRBD1
ASRSGTGGAYEKLF
>TRBJ2-3|TRBV7-9|.
ASSLGGARDTQY
>TRBJ1-6|TRBV27|.
ASATRGSYNSPLH
>TRBJ1-5|TRBV5-1|.
ASSVDSLNQPQH
>TRBJ2-2|TRBV4-1|.
ASSQEGGGDGTGELF